A selection of T cell receptor beta chains follows, all from one sample in a study of identical twins. TCRdb used MiXCR to reprocess the 5' RACE reads, holding one entry per CDR3 protein. Seen here are 400,000 to 550,000 distinct CDR3 sequences, roughly 26% observed once, and the top ten hold just under 3%. This sample also appeared in a second study, on T cells expressing NK-cell markers.

The source material was CD4+ T cells sorted from blood. Source of these receptors: a woman between 18 and 29 years old in good health. Both conserved end residues are part of each CDR3. Each record gives: V gene, clone size, J gene, D gene, CDR3 protein, CDR3 DNA. The D gene is left open where the match is weak. The listing skips clone size in some rows; elsewhere it reads once, few, many or a size class.

TRBV9,once,TRBJ1-1,-,CASSAASSTEAFF,TGTGCCAGCAGCGCGGCATCGAGCACTGAAGCTTTCTTT
TRBV20-1,-,TRBJ2-2,TRBD1,CSARDDRAGELFF,TGCAGTGCTAGAGATGACAGGGCCGGGGAGCTGTTTTTT
TRBV5-1,-,TRBJ1-1,TRBD1,CASSPGDRDEAFF,TGCGCCAGCAGCCCTGGGGACAGGGATGAAGCTTTCTTT
TRBV21-1,-,TRBJ2-7,-,CASSMGSSYEQYF,TGTGCCAGCAGCATGGGCAGCTCCTACGAGCAGTACTTC
TRBV12-3/TRBV12-4,-,TRBJ2-2,-,CASSNQGGGELFF,TGTGCCAGCAGCAACCAGGGGGGCGGGGAGCTGTTTTTT
TRBV30,-,TRBJ2-7,TRBD2,CAWSVLSGGPLKQYF,TGTGCCTGGAGTGTACTTAGCGGGGGCCCTTTGAAGCAGTACTTC
TRBV4-3,-,TRBJ2-2,-,CASSQFHEGANTGELFF,TGCGCCAGCAGCCAGTTCCACGAGGGAGCGAACACCGGGGAGCTGTTTTTT
TRBV6-1,few,TRBJ1-1,-,CASTNRAGNHAEAFF,TGTGCCAGCACAAACCGGGCAGGGAATCACGCTGAAGCTTTCTTT
TRBV19,many,TRBJ2-1,-,CASSTGVFLNEQFF,TGTGCCAGTAGTACGGGGGTCTTCCTCAATGAGCAGTTCTTC
TRBV12-3/TRBV12-4,-,TRBJ2-2,-,CASEMNTGELFF,TGTGCCAGTGAGATGAACACCGGGGAGCTGTTTTTT
TRBV10-3,many,TRBJ2-1,TRBD2,CAISDRSGGNNEQFF,TGTGCCATCAGTGACCGTAGCGGGGGGAACAATGAGCAGTTCTTC
TRBV10-3,many,TRBJ2-5,-,CAISPNSRMTGETQYF,TGTGCCATCAGTCCGAATAGCCGAATGACGGGAGAGACCCAGTACTTC
TRBV5-1,-,TRBJ2-7,TRBD2,CASSSVTGRASYEQYF,TGCGCCAGCAGCTCCGTAACGGGGAGGGCTTCCTACGAGCAGTACTTC
TRBV20-1,few,TRBJ1-6,TRBD1,CSALTGSDNSPLHF,TGCAGTGCCTTGACAGGGTCTGATAATTCACCCCTCCACTTT
TRBV7-8,few,TRBJ1-5,-,CASSSLDGYSNQPQHF,TGTGCCAGCAGCTCCCTGGACGGGTATAGCAATCAGCCCCAGCATTTT
TRBV5-1,few,TRBJ1-1,-,CASSLGAAGHTEAFF,TGCGCCAGCAGCTTGGGAGCAGCTGGTCACACTGAAGCTTTCTTT
TRBV20-1,few,TRBJ2-1,-,CSASHSNHEQFF,TGCAGTGCTAGCCACAGCAACCATGAGCAGTTCTTC
TRBV12-3/TRBV12-4,-,TRBJ2-7,TRBD1,CASSPTGTAIYEQYF,TGTGCCAGCAGTCCCACCGGGACAGCAATCTACGAGCAGTACTTC
TRBV6-5,-,TRBJ2-1,-,CASSYHTDWGNEQFF,TGTGCCAGCAGTTACCACACGGACTGGGGGAATGAGCAGTTCTTC
TRBV12-3/TRBV12-4,-,TRBJ1-6,-,CATKAENRDSPLHF,TGTGCCACCAAAGCCGAGAACCGGGATTCACCCCTCCACTTT
TRBV5-1,once,TRBJ1-1,-,CASSLGWTDMNTEAFF,TGCGCCAGCAGCTTGGGGTGGACGGATATGAACACTGAAGCTTTCTTT
TRBV6-5,-,TRBJ2-1,-,CASSYAPGLPPHEQFF,TGTGCCAGCAGTTACGCACCGGGACTGCCCCCCCATGAGCAGTTCTTC
TRBV5-7,few,TRBJ2-6,TRBD1,CASSLYQGVNSGANVLTF,TGTGCCAGCAGCTTGTACCAGGGGGTTAACTCTGGGGCCAACGTCCTGACTTTC
TRBV7-2,-,TRBJ2-1,TRBD2,CASSPPVGREGNEQFF,TGTGCCAGCAGCCCCCCGGTTGGGCGGGAGGGAAATGAGCAGTTCTTC
TRBV5-1,few,TRBJ2-1,-,CASSLEGRSGDEQFF,TGCGCCAGCAGCTTGGAGGGCAGGAGTGGAGATGAGCAGTTCTTC
TRBV10-3,-,TRBJ1-5,TRBD1,CAIGDREGNQPQHF,TGTGCCATCGGGGACAGGGAGGGCAATCAGCCCCAGCATTTT
TRBV2,-,TRBJ2-1,-,CASSIRAINEQFF,TGTGCCAGCAGTATACGGGCGATCAATGAGCAGTTCTTC
TRBV29-1,-,TRBJ1-1,TRBD1,CSVATGEAFF,TGCAGCGTTGCAACAGGGGAGGCTTTCTTT
TRBV24-1,-,TRBJ1-1,-,CATSDFSGRAFF,TGTGCCACCAGTGATTTTTCAGGGAGAGCTTTCTTT
TRBV12-3/TRBV12-4,few,TRBJ1-2,TRBD1,CASRPGQGPYYTF,TGTGCCAGCAGGCCGGGACAGGGTCCTTATTACACCTTC
TRBV7-9,-,TRBJ1-6,-,CASSRFLQGLDYSPLHF,TGTGCCAGCAGCCGATTCTTACAGGGCCTGGACTATTCACCCCTCCACTTT
TRBV29-1,few,TRBJ2-7,-,CSVRRGTHEQYF,TGCAGCGTTCGGCGGGGAACTCACGAGCAGTACTTC
TRBV10-1,-,TRBJ2-7,TRBD1,CASSRDRGRVEQYF,TGCGCCAGCAGCCGGGACAGGGGGCGAGTCGAGCAGTACTTC
TRBV12-3/TRBV12-4,few,TRBJ1-1,TRBD1,CASSPPTGSGTEAFF,TGTGCCAGCAGTCCGCCGACAGGGTCGGGGACTGAAGCTTTCTTT
TRBV7-9,-,TRBJ1-2,-,CASSLVADYTF,TGTGCCAGCAGCTTGGTGGCAGATTACACCTTC